This TCR beta chain was sequenced during a study of blood T cell repertoires in COVID-19. Study background: Sites across the United States, Italy and Spain contributed samples from acute and convalescent COVID-19.

The CDR3 has 17 residues. V shed 0 bases, J shed 7 bases, and the junction held 9 bases outside the gene matches. The V gene's germline CDR1 is SGHVS and CDR2 FNYEAQ. As processed by the authors: Reference gene primers were amplified, and this amplification served to estimate nucleated cell counts. This table comes from immunoSEQ multiplex PCR, and its TCRdb copy is limited to in-frame clones, with some not included. The DNA gave D and trimming, while V, J and clone size come from that table. This sample has 300,000 or so clones, with roughly nine tenths found just once. The sequenced sample consisted of peripheral blood. The rearrangement links TRBV7-6 to TRBJ1-4; 9 bases align to TRBD1. The sequence came from a man aged 18-30 years who had recovered from COVID-19. The CDR3 is CASSLASWRTGAEKLFF. The CDR3 DNA reads TGTGCCAGCAGCTTAGCGTCCTGGAGGACAGGGGCTGAAAAACTGTTTTTT.